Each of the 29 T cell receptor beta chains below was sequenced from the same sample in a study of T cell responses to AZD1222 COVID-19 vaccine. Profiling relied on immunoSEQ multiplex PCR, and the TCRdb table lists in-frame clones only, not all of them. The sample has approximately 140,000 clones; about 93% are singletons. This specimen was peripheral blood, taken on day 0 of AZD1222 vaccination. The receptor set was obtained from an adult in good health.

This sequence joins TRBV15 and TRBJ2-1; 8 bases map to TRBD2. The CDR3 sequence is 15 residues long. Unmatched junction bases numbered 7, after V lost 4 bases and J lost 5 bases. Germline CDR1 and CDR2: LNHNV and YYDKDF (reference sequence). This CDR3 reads CATSMGLEINNEQFF. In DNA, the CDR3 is TGTGCCACCAGCATGGGACTAGAAATTAACAATGAGCAGTTCTTC.

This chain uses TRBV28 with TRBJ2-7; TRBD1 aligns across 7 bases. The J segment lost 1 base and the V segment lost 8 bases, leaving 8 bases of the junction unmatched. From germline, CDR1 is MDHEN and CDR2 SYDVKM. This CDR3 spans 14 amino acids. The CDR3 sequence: CASRPGQFSYEQYF. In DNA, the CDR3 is TGTGCCAGCCGTCCGGGACAGTTTTCCTACGAGCAGTACTTC. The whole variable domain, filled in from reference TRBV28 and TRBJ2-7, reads DVKVTQSSRYLVKRTGEKVFLECVQDMDHENMFWYRQDPGLGLRLIYFSYDVKMKEKGDIPEGYSVSREKKERFSLILESASTNQTSMYLCASRPGQFSYEQYFGPGTRLTVT.

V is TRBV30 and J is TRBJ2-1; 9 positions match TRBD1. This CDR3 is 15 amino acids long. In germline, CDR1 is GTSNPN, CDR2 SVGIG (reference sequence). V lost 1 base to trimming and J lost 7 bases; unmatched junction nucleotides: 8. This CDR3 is CAWSAGGQGVNEQFF. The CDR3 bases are TGTGCCTGGAGTGCTGGGGGACAGGGTGTGAATGAGCAGTTCTTC.

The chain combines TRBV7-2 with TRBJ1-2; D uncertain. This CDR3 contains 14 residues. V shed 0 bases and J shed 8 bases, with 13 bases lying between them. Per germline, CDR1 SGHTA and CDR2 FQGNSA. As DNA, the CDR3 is TGTGCCAGCAGCTTAGCGAACATTCCCTCGGGCTACACCTTC. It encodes CASSLANIPSGYTF.

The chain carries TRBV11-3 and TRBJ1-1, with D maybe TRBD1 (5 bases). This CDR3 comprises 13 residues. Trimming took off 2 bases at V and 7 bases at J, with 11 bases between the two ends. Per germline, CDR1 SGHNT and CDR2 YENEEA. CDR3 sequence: CASSLTGGDEAFF. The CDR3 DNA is TGTGCCAGCAGCTTAACAGGAGGAGATGAAGCTTTCTTT. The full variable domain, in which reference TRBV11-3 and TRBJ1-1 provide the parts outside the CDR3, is EAGVVQSPRYKIIEKKQPVAFWCNPISGHNTLYWYLQNLGQGPELLIRYENEEAVDDSQLPKDRFSAERLKGVDSTLKIQPAELGDSAVYLCASSLTGGDEAFFGQGTRLTVV.

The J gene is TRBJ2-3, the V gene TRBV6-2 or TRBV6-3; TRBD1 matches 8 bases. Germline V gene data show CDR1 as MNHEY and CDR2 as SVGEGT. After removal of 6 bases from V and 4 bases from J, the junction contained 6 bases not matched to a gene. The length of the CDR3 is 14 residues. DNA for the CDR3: TGTGCCAGCAGCGTGACAGGGGACGCAGATACGCAGTATTTT. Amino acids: CASSVTGDADTQYF.

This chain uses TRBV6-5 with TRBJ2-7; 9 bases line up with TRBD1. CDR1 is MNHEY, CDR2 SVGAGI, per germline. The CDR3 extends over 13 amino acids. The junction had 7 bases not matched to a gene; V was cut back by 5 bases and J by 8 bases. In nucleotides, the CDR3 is TGTGCCAGCAGTCGAGGGACAGGGACGAAGCAGTACTTC. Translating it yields CASSRGTGTKQYF.

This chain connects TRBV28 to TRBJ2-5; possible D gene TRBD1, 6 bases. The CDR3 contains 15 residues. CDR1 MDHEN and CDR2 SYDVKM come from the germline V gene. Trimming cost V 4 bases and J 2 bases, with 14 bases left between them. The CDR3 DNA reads TGTGCCAGCAGTTCGGCAAGGACAGTACAAGAGACCCAGTACTTC. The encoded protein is CASSSARTVQETQYF.

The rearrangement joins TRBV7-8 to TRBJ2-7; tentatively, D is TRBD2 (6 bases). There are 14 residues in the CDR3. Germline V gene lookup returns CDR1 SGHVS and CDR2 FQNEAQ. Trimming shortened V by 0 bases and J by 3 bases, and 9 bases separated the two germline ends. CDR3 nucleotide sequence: TGTGCCAGCAGCTTAGCGATCGGGAGCTACGAGCAGTACTTC. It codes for CASSLAIGSYEQYF.

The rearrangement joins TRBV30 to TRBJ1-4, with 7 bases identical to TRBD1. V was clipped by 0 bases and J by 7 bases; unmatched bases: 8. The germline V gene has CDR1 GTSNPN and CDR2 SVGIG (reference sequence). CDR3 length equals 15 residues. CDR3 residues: CAWSVGEGAGEKLFF. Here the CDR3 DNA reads TGTGCCTGGAGTGTAGGGGAGGGGGCTGGTGAAAAACTGTTTTTT.

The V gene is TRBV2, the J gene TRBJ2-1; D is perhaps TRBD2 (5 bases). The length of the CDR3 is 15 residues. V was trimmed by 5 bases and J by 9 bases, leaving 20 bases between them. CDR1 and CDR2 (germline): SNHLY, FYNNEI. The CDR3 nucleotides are TGTGCCAGCAGTTCCAGCGGAAGGAGTGAGGGTGAGCAGTTCTTC. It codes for CASSSSGRSEGEQFF.

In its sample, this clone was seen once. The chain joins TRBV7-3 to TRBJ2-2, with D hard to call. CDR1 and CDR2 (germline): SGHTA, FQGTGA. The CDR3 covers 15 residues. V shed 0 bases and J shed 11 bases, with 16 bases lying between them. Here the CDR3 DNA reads TGTGCCAGCAGCTTAACTTCCCAAAGGACCCCTGAGCTGTTTTTT. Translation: CASSLTSQRTPELFF.

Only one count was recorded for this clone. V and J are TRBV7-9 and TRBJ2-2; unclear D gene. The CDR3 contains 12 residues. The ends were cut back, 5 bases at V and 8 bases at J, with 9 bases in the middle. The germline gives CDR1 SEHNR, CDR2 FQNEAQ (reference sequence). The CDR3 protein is CASSPDAGELFF. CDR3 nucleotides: TGTGCCAGCAGCCCGGACGCGGGGGAGCTGTTTTTT.

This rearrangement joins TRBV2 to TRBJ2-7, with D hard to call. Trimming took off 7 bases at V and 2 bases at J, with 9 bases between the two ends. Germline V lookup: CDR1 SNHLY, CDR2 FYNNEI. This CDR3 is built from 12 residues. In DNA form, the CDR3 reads TGTGCCAGCACAACCAAGCCCTACGAGCAGTACTTC. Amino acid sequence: CASTTKPYEQYF.

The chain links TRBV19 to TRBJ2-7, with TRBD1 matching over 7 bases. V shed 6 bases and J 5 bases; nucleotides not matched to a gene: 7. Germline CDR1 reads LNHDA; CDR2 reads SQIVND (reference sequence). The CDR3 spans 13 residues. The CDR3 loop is CASSQTGIHEQYF. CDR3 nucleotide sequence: TGTGCCAGTAGCCAGACAGGGATCCACGAGCAGTACTTC.

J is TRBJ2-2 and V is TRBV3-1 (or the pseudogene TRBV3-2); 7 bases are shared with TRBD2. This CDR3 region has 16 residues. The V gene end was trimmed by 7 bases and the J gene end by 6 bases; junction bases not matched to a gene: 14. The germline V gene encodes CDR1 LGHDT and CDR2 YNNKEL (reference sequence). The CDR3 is CASTSPGKGGPGELFF. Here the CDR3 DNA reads TGTGCCAGCACGTCCCCCGGGAAGGGAGGGCCCGGGGAGCTGTTTTTT.

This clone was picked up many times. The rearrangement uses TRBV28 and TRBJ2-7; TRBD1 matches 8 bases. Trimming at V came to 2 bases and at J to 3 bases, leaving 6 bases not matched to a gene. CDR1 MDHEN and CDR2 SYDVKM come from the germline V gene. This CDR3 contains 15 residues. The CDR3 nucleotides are TGTGCCAGCAGTTTAGGGGGACAGGTCGGCTACGAGCAGTACTTC. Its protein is CASSLGGQVGYEQYF.

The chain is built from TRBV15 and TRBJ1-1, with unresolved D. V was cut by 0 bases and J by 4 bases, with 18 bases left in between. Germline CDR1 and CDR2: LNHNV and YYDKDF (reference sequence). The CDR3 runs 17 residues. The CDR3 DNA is TGTGCCACCAGCAGAGAGGGAGGGTCGGAAATTTCCACTGAAGCTTTCTTT. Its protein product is CATSREGGSEISTEAFF.

The CDR3 nucleotides read TGCGCCAGCAGCCAAGACATCGGAGCCAACTATGGCTACACCTTC. Amino acid sequence: CASSQDIGANYGYTF. J is TRBJ1-2 and V is TRBV4-1; D not certain. CDR1 is MGHRA, CDR2 YSYEKL, per germline. V lost 0 bases, J lost 2 bases, and 10 bases lay in between. The CDR3 contains 15 residues.

The CDR3 DNA is TGTGCCAGCAGCTTAAGTCTAGGATCCTACAATGAGCAGTTCTTC. Its protein product is CASSLSLGSYNEQFF. The V gene is TRBV7-6, the J gene TRBJ2-1; D gene ambiguous. Trimming removed 2 bases at V and 1 base at J, with 9 bases between. Germline values: CDR1 SGHVS, CDR2 FNYEAQ. The CDR3 has 15 amino acids.

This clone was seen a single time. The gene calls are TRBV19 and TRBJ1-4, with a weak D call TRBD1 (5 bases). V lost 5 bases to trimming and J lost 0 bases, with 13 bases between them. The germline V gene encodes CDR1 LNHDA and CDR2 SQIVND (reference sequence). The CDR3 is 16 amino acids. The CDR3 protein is CASSPYVRATNEKLFF. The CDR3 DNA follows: TGTGCCAGTAGTCCGTACGTCAGGGCAACTAATGAAAAACTGTTTTTT.

CDR3 sequence: CASSETRATSGGFGADTQYF. CDR3 coding DNA: TGCGCCAGCAGCGAGACCAGGGCCACTAGCGGGGGGTTTGGTGCAGATACGCAGTATTTT. This sequence joins TRBV5-1 and TRBJ2-3; 12 bases are shared with TRBD2. The germline gives CDR1 SGHRS, CDR2 YFSETQ. The CDR3 consists of 20 residues. Unmatched junction bases numbered 19, after V lost 4 bases and J lost 4 bases.

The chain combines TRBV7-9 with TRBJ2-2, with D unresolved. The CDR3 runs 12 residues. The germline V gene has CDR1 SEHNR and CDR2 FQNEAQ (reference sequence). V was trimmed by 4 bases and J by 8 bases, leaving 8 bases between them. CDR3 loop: CASSSIGGELFF. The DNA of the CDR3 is TGTGCCAGCAGCTCGATCGGGGGGGAGCTGTTTTTT.

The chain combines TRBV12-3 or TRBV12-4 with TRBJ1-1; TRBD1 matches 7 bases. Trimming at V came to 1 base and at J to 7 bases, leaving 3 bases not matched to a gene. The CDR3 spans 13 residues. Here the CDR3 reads CASSLGHRGEAFF. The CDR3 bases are TGTGCCAGCAGTTTAGGTCACAGGGGTGAAGCTTTCTTT.

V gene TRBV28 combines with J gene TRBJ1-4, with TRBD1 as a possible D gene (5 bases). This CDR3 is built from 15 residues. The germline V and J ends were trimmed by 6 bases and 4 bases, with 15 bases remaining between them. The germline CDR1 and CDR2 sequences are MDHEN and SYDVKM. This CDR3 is CASSRQTARNEKLFF. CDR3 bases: TGTGCCAGCAGCCGCCAGACAGCGCGTAATGAAAAACTGTTTTTT.

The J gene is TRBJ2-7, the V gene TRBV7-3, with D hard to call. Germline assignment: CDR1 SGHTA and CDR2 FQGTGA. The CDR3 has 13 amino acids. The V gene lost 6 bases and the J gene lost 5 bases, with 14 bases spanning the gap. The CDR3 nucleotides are TGTGCCAGCAGTCTCGGGCTAGGGAACGAGCAGTACTTC. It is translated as CASSLGLGNEQYF.

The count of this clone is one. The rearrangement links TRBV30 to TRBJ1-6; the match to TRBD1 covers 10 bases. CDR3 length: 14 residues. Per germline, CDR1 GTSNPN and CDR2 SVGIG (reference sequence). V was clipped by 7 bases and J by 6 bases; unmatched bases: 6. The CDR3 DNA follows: TGTGCCTCAGGACAGGGGGTCAGTAATTCACCCCTCCACTTT. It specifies CASGQGVSNSPLHF.

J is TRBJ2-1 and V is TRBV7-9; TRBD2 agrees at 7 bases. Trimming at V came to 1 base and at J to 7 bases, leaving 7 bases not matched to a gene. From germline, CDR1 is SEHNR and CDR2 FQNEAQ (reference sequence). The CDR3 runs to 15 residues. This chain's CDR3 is CASSLEWREPNEQFF. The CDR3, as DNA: TGTGCCAGCAGCTTAGAATGGCGGGAGCCAAATGAGCAGTTCTTC.

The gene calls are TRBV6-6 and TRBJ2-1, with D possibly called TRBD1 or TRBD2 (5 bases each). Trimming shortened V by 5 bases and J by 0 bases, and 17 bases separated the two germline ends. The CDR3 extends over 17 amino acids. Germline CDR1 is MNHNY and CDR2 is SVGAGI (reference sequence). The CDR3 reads CASSRGPYQDSYNEQFF. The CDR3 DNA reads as TGTGCCAGCAGTCGGGGCCCCTACCAGGACTCCTACAATGAGCAGTTCTTC.